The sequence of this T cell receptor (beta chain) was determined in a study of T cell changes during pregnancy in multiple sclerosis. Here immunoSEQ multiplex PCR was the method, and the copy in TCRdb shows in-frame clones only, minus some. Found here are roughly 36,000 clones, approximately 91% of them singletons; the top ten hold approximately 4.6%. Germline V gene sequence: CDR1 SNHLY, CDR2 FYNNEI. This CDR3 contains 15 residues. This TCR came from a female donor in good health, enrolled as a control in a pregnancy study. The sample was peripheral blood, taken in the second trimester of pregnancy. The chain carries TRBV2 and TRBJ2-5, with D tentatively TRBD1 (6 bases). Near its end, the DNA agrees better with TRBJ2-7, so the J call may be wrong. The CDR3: CASSGVADSSYEQYF. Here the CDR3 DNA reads TGTGCCAGCAGTGGGGTGGCGGACAGCTCCTACGAGCAGTACTTC.